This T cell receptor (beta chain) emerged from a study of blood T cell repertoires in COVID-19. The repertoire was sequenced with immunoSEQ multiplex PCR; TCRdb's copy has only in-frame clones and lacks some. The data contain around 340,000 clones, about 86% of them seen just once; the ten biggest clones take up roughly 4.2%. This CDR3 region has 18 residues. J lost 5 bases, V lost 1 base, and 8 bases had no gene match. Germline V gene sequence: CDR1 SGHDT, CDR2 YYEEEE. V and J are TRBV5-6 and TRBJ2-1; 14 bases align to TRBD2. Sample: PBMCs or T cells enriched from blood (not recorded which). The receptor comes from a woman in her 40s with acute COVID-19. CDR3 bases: TGTGCCAGCAGCTTGCCACCCTGGACTAGCGGGGGGCACAATGAGCAGTTCTTC. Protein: CASSLPPWTSGGHNEQFF.